The present T cell receptor beta chain was sequenced within a study of tumor-infiltrating lymphocytes in glioblastoma multiforme. Germline values: CDR1 SQVTM, CDR2 ANQGSEA. CDR3 length equals 19 residues. V was shortened by 5 bases and J by 1 base, with 29 bases between the two germline ends. General study points: No surface-marker sorting into functional T cell subtypes was done. RNA-based TCR sequencing may distort clone frequencies, since cells carry unequal TCR transcript numbers. Only one glioblastoma patient had TCR and mutation analysis.

A remark on this clonotype: What it binds is not known.

Three nested ARM-PCR rounds with V-beta and C-beta primers built TCRB libraries. Input was roughly 0.46 ug total RNA, reverse-transcribed with a C-beta primer. TCRdb re-analysed the multiplex PCR reads in MiXCR, keeping a single row per CDR3 protein. The repertoire holds about 10,000 distinct CDR3 sequences, with about 72% as singletons. The material sequenced was brain tumor tissue. This chain links TRBV29-1 with TRBJ2-5; D is perhaps TRBD2 (7 bases). The receptor comes from a male donor with glioblastoma. The CDR3 sequence is CSVRPRGRGGGSGQETQYF. The DNA for the CDR3 is TGCAGCGTTCGCCCCCGGGGCAGGGGAGGCGGGAGTGGCCAAGAGACCCAGTACTTC. Full variable domain (remainder filled in from reference TRBV29-1 and TRBJ2-5): SAVISQKPSRDICQRGTSLTIQCQVDSQVTMMFWYRQQPGQSLTLIATANQGSEATYESGFVIDKFPISRPNLTFSTLTVSNMSPEDSSIYLCSVRPRGRGGGSGQETQYFGPGTRLLVL.